What follows are 23 T cell receptor beta chains derived from one specimen sequenced in a study of beta chain features in type 1 diabetes. Since all of the isolated RNA was reverse transcribed, expressed TCRB transcripts were what got sequenced. Data came from immunoSEQ multiplex PCR; TCRdb stores just in-frame clones and leaves some out. The table shows about 180,000 clones, with approximately 13% occurring only once. The specimen was central memory CD4+ T cells from blood. The receptor set was obtained from a woman younger than 30 in good health.

V is TRBV7-9 and J is TRBJ1-2; TRBD1 is a possible D gene (6 bases). The length of the CDR3 is 15 residues. The germline CDR1 and CDR2 sequences are SEHNR and FQNEAQ (reference sequence). Trimming shortened V by 1 base and J by 7 bases, and 16 bases separated the two germline ends. In DNA, the CDR3 is TGTGCCAGCAGCTTAGAGGGGGGGTCGACGGCTGGCTACACCTTC. Residues: CASSLEGGSTAGYTF.

This clone appeared a few times. The CDR3 nucleotides read TGTGCCAGCAGCTTTCGGACAGATGGGCGAAAGACCCAGTACTTC. This sequence encodes CASSFRTDGRKTQYF. J is TRBJ2-5 and V is TRBV7-8, with D maybe TRBD1 (6 bases). The ends were cut back, 3 bases at V and 6 bases at J, with 17 bases in the middle. CDR1 is SGHVS, CDR2 FQNEAQ, per germline. CDR3 length: 15 residues.

This clone appeared a few times. The genes are TRBV5-1 and TRBJ2-7; D might be TRBD1 (6 bases). The CDR3 is 15 amino acids. V was trimmed by 0 bases and J by 5 bases, leaving 15 bases between them. The germline V gene has CDR1 SGHRS and CDR2 YFSETQ. In nucleotides, the CDR3 is TGCGCCAGCAGCTTGGGGGACACTTTCCCCCACGAGCAGTACTTC. It codes for CASSLGDTFPHEQYF.

The table lists this clone with a few counts. The CDR3 sequence: CASSQGPSGGAYEQYF. As DNA, the CDR3 is TGCGCCAGCAGCCAAGGGCCTAGCGGTGGTGCCTACGAGCAGTACTTC. The V gene is TRBV4-3, the J gene TRBJ2-7, with 7 positions matching TRBD2. CDR3 length equals 16 residues. Germline V gives CDR1 LGHNA, CDR2 YSLEER. With V trimmed by 1 base and J by 2 bases, 8 bases remained unmatched.

This clone was seen more than once but under ten times. The chain links TRBV2 to TRBJ2-2; D gene uncertain. The CDR3 has 13 amino acids. The germline V and J ends were trimmed by 1 base and 3 bases, with 3 bases remaining between them. The germline CDR1 and CDR2 sequences are SNHLY and FYNNEI. In DNA form, the CDR3 reads TGTGCCAGCAGTGAAGTCGACACCGGGGAGCTGTTTTTT. This translates into CASSEVDTGELFF.

This clone came up a few times. The CDR3 DNA sequence: TGTGCCAGCAGCGTGGGGACCAGCGGGAGATCCCGGGGGAAGCAGTTCTTC. It codes for CASSVGTSGRSRGKQFF. The rearrangement links TRBV7-9 to TRBJ2-1; TRBD2 matches 8 bases. Germline V gives CDR1 SEHNR, CDR2 FQNEAQ (reference sequence). The CDR3 contains 17 residues. After removal of 5 bases from V and 11 bases from J, the junction contained 20 bases not matched to a gene.

This chain joins TRBV2 and TRBJ2-7, with D tentatively TRBD1 (6 bases). V was clipped by 3 bases and J by 4 bases, with 16 bases between them. CDR1 SNHLY and CDR2 FYNNEI come from the germline V gene. The CDR3 is 15 residues long. CDR3 DNA sequence: TGTGCCAGCAGTGAGAGGGGGTATGGAGCGTACGAGCAGTACTTC. Amino acids: CASSERGYGAYEQYF.

This clone was seen more than once but under ten times. V is TRBV2 and J is TRBJ2-5; D gene uncertain. Germline V gene lookup returns CDR1 SNHLY and CDR2 FYNNEI. V dropped 5 bases and J dropped 2 bases, with 6 bases sitting between them. This CDR3 is built from 12 residues. The CDR3 loop is CASSREQETQYF. Here the CDR3 DNA reads TGTGCCAGCAGTCGAGAGCAAGAGACCCAGTACTTC. The full variable domain, its missing parts supplied by reference TRBV2 and TRBJ2-5, is EPEVTQTPSHQVTQMGQEVILRCVPISNHLYFYWYRQILGQKVEFLVSFYNNEISEKSEIFDDQFSVERPDGSNFTLKIRSTKLEDSAMYFCASSREQETQYFGPGTRLLVL.

The genes are TRBV7-2 and TRBJ1-2; 8 bases agree with TRBD1. CDR3 length: 13 amino acids. CDR1 and CDR2 from the germline V gene are SGHTA and FQGNSA. V lost 3 bases to trimming and J lost 7 bases; unmatched junction nucleotides: 4. The CDR3 region is CASSFGQGSGYTF. In nucleotides, the CDR3 is TGTGCCAGCAGCTTCGGACAGGGAAGTGGCTACACCTTC.

V is TRBV19 and J is TRBJ2-7, with 10 bases identical to TRBD2. The CDR3 has 14 residues. Germline lookup yields CDR1 LNHDA and CDR2 SQIVND (reference sequence). V was clipped by 5 bases and J by 3 bases; unmatched bases: 4. CDR3 in DNA: TGTGCCAGTAGTCGAAGCGGGAGGGACTACGAGCAGTACTTC. Protein product: CASSRSGRDYEQYF.

The chain joins TRBV4-3 to TRBJ2-1, with 8 bases aligning to TRBD2. V shed 5 bases and J 8 bases; nucleotides not matched to a gene: 11. The CDR3 extends over 15 amino acids. Germline CDR1 is LGHNA and CDR2 is YSLEER. This CDR3 is CASSSAEGGRYEQFF. CDR3 nucleotides: TGCGCCAGCAGCTCCGCGGAGGGCGGGAGGTATGAGCAGTTCTTC.

This clone came up a few times. V and J are TRBV7-2 and TRBJ2-1; maybe TRBD2 (6 bases). This CDR3 has 15 amino acids. V shed 1 base and J shed 5 bases, with 12 bases lying between them. Germline V CDR1 and CDR2: SGHTA, FQGNSA. DNA for the CDR3: TGTGCCAGCAGCTTAGTACTAGCTTTCAACAATGAGCAGTTCTTC. Its protein product is CASSLVLAFNNEQFF.

This rearrangement joins TRBV2 to TRBJ2-7; TRBD2 aligns across 10 bases. V lost 6 bases and J lost 4; bases outside the gene matches: 6. CDR3 size: 14 residues. Germline CDR1 and CDR2: SNHLY and FYNNEI. The CDR3 DNA reads as TGTGCCAGCAGAGAGCGGGAGGGGGGGTACGAGCAGTACTTC. This translates into CASREREGGYEQYF.

The chain uses TRBV27 and TRBJ1-5; D is unresolved. The CDR3 extends over 11 amino acids. The V gene lost 6 bases and the J gene lost 3 bases, with 3 bases spanning the gap. The germline CDR1 and CDR2 sequences are MNHEY and SMNVEV (reference sequence). CDR3 DNA: TGTGCCAGCAGCCTCAATCAGCCCCAGCATTTT. This encodes CASSLNQPQHF.

This clone was seen a few times. CDR3 loop: CASSFKQGRVDIQYF. The CDR3 nucleotides read TGTGCCAGCAGCTTTAAACAGGGGAGAGTGGACATTCAGTACTTC. This sequence joins TRBV7-9 and TRBJ2-4, with 7 bases aligning to TRBD1. The CDR3 sequence is 15 residues long. CDR1 is SEHNR and CDR2 is FQNEAQ in the germline V gene (reference sequence). The V segment lost 3 bases and the J segment 8 bases; nucleotides outside the gene matches: 10.

This chain connects TRBV11-2 to TRBJ1-1; 8 bases line up with TRBD1. Germline CDR1 and CDR2: SGHAT and FQNNGV. The CDR3 covers 13 residues. The J segment lost 11 bases and the V segment lost 0 bases, leaving 5 bases of the junction unmatched. The CDR3 DNA sequence: TGTGCCAGCAGCTTAGATCGGACAGGGAAGGCTTTCTTT. Translating gives CASSLDRTGKAFF. The complete variable domain, with remaining parts taken from reference TRBV11-2 and TRBJ1-1, reads EAGVAQSPRYKIIEKRQSVAFWCNPISGHATLYWYQQILGQGPKLLIQFQNNGVVDDSQLPKDRFSAERLKGVDSTLKIQPAKLEDSAVYLCASSLDRTGKAFFGQGTRLTVV.

This clone has more than one count but fewer than ten. The chain carries TRBV7-9 and TRBJ2-3; 9 positions match TRBD2. With 5 bases clipped from V and 2 bases from J, the junction kept 14 bases outside the gene matches. CDR3 length equals 18 residues. Germline CDR1 and CDR2: SEHNR and FQNEAQ (reference sequence). The CDR3: CASSQDPASGTNTDTQYF. In DNA, the CDR3 is TGTGCCAGCAGCCAAGATCCCGCTAGCGGGACGAACACAGATACGCAGTATTTT.

This clone appeared many times. The V and J genes are TRBV7-2 and TRBJ1-4; D is unresolved. The CDR3 consists of 13 residues. Trimming pared 8 bases from V and 7 bases from J, leaving 14 bases between. Looked up from germline, CDR1 is SGHTA and CDR2 is FQGNSA. The CDR3 region is CASARKGGEKLFF. The CDR3 DNA sequence: TGTGCCAGCGCACGGAAGGGAGGTGAAAAACTGTTTTTT.

The chain recombines TRBV18 with TRBJ2-5, with a tentative D call TRBD1 (5 bases). Trimming stripped 3 bases from V and 1 base from J, with 9 bases between. This CDR3 is 14 amino acids long. Germline lookup yields CDR1 KGHSH and CDR2 LQKENI. The CDR3 nucleotides are TGTGCCAGCTCACCCAGGGCCGGCCAAGAGACCCAGTACTTC. Protein sequence: CASSPRAGQETQYF. The complete variable domain, with remaining parts taken from reference TRBV18 and TRBJ2-5, reads NAGVMQNPRHLVRRRGQEARLRCSPMKGHSHVYWYRQLPEEGLKFMVYLQKENIIDESGMPKERFSAEFPKEGPSILRIQQVVRGDSAAYFCASSPRAGQETQYFGPGTRLLVL.

The chain carries TRBV23-1 and TRBJ1-5, with TRBD1 identical over 9 bases. TRBV23-1 is assigned to the ORF class and has an uncertain function. The CDR3 is 15 amino acids. V shed 4 bases, J shed 6 bases, and the junction held 7 bases outside the gene matches. CDR3 bases: TGCGCCAGCAGTCGACCGGACAGGGGAAGTCAGCCCCAGCATTTT. Translated: CASSRPDRGSQPQHF.

The gene calls are TRBV5-1 and TRBJ2-7; no clear D gene. From germline, CDR1 is SGHRS and CDR2 YFSETQ. The CDR3 contains 12 residues. V lost 2 bases and J 1 base, leaving 4 bases between the germline ends. This chain's CDR3 is CASSFSSYEQYF. CDR3 DNA sequence: TGCGCCAGCAGCTTCTCTTCCTACGAGCAGTACTTC.

This chain connects TRBV5-6 to TRBJ2-5; D not certain. V was cut by 4 bases and J by 1 base, with 11 bases left in between. The length of the CDR3 is 14 residues. Germline CDR1 and CDR2: SGHDT and YYEEEE. The CDR3 nucleotides read TGTGCCAGCAGCCAAATGGTACTCCAAGAGACCCAGTACTTC. It encodes CASSQMVLQETQYF.

About this clone itself: Mismatch with germline at one junction end may stem from a read error. The chain carries TRBV7-7 and TRBJ2-6; tentatively, D is TRBD1 (6 bases). The length of the CDR3 is 18 residues. Germline V lookup: CDR1 SSHAT, CDR2 FNYEAQ (reference sequence). The CDR3 protein is CASSRLTGPLSGANVLTF. The CDR3 DNA sequence: TGTGCTAGCAGCCGATTGACAGGCCCCCTTTCTGGGGCCAACGTCCTGACTTTC.